The 6 T cell receptor beta chains below were found in one sample sequenced in a study of identifying expanded T cells in peripheral blood. Sequenced by immunoSEQ multiplex PCR; TCRdb stores in-frame clones only, minus some. The sample contains 97,000 or so clones, 70% to 90% of which appear only once. The source material was blood. Receptor source: a person aged 18 to 75 in good health.

The chain links TRBV29-1 to TRBJ2-7; tentative D call: TRBD1 (5 bases). From germline, CDR1 is SQVTM and CDR2 ANQGSEA. V was trimmed by 3 bases and J by 5 bases, leaving 17 bases between them. The CDR3 loop spans 14 amino acids. This CDR3 reads CSVDARQGGDEQYF. The CDR3 DNA reads as TGCAGCGTTGACGCCCGCCAGGGTGGGGACGAGCAGTACTTC.

The CDR3 nucleotides are TGTGCCTGGACGAGACTCCCCACAGATACGCAGTATTTT. Encoded protein: CAWTRLPTDTQYF. This chain joins TRBV30 and TRBJ2-3; D gene uncertain. V shed 4 bases and J shed 2 bases, with 10 bases lying between them. Germline CDR1 and CDR2: GTSNPN and SVGIG (reference sequence). The CDR3 has 13 residues.

This chain uses TRBV2 with TRBJ2-7; D is undetermined. Trimming took off 4 bases at V and 7 bases at J, with 17 bases between the two ends. The CDR3 contains 14 residues. Germline-derived CDR1 and CDR2 are SNHLY and FYNNEI. CDR3: CASSAPPEGREQYF. DNA for the CDR3: TGTGCCAGCAGTGCTCCTCCCGAAGGGCGTGAGCAGTACTTC.

The V and J genes are TRBV30 and TRBJ2-3; D uncertain. Germline assignment: CDR1 GTSNPN and CDR2 SVGIG (reference sequence). The CDR3 is made up of 14 amino acids. The ends were cut back, 0 bases at V and 3 bases at J, with 10 bases in the middle. The CDR3 loop reads CAWSVDGRTDTQYF. CDR3 DNA sequence: TGTGCCTGGAGTGTAGATGGCAGGACAGATACGCAGTATTTT.

In this sample, this clone turned up once. V and J are TRBV6-6 and TRBJ1-6; D is unresolved. The germline gives CDR1 MNHNY, CDR2 SVGAGI (reference sequence). The CDR3 runs 12 residues. The V end lost 6 bases, the J end lost 8 bases, and 8 bases lay between the germline ends. The CDR3 coding sequence is TGTGCCAGCAGCAATGACTATTCACCCCTCCACTTT. It yields the protein CASSNDYSPLHF.

The chain joins TRBV19 to TRBJ2-7, with a weak D call TRBD1 (6 bases). CDR1 is LNHDA and CDR2 is SQIVND in the germline V gene (reference sequence). V was cut by 3 bases and J by 6 bases, with 12 bases left in between. The CDR3 has 13 residues. This CDR3 reads CASSMGEGGEQYF. The DNA for the CDR3 is TGTGCCAGTAGTATGGGAGAAGGGGGCGAGCAGTACTTC.